The present entry profiles one T cell receptor beta chain with its context. Its antigen remains unknown. With 60 Vbeta and 13 Jbeta primers, the PCR was carried out. Original methodology: It was a later analysis that counted 83 million or so unique TCR beta chains, of which some 9.9 million were shared. Repertoires were generated with immunoSEQ multiplex PCR, while TCRdb's copy carries only in-frame clones and drops some. The D gene and trimming were derived from the DNA, and the V and J assignments and clone size from that table. Of roughly 100,000 clones in the sample, 75% to 80% were seen once. The sample comes from a study of cytomegalovirus exposure and HLA in healthy donors. Points from the study as a whole: Apart from CMV serostatus, no immune exposure information was available. The study recorded 150 to 200 TCR beta chains that were cytomegalovirus-associated. Among CMV-associated TCR beta chains, most appeared HLA-restricted in a later analysis.

The CDR3 length is 14 residues. Per the germline V gene, CDR1 is SGHTA and CDR2 is FQGNSA. Trimming at V came to 6 bases and at J to 1 base, leaving 4 bases not matched to a gene. J is TRBJ2-3 and V is TRBV7-2; 7 bases are shared with TRBD2. Sequencing used PBMCs. This sequence was found in a male donor in good health and CMV-seropositive. CDR3 in DNA: TGTGCCAGCAGGCTTGGGGGGGGCACAGATACGCAGTATTTT. As protein: CASRLGGGTDTQYF.